The 30 T cell receptor beta chains listed next were all sequenced from one sample in a study of response to subunit inactivated influenza vaccine. TCRdb redid the calling of the RT-PCR reads with MiXCR, one entry per CDR3 protein. Here the sample spans hundreds of thousands of distinct CDR3 sequences, 25% being singletons. This material consisted of CD4+ T cells sorted from PBMCs, taken approximately 5 days after vaccination. The receptors derive from a man aged 50 to 59 who received an inactivated influenza vaccine.

There are a few counts of this clonotype. V usage is TRBV11-2 and J usage is TRBJ2-2, with D possibly being TRBD2 (6 bases). Per the germline V gene, CDR1 is SGHAT and CDR2 is FQNNGV. The CDR3 is made up of 15 amino acids. V was trimmed by 1 base and J by 7 bases, leaving 13 bases between them. This CDR3 reads CASSLVRRVVGELFF. Written as DNA, the CDR3 is TGTGCCAGCAGCTTAGTGCGGAGGGTCGTCGGGGAGCTGTTTTTT.

The CDR3: CASSLTVYGYTF. The DNA for the CDR3 is TGTGCCAGCAGTTTGACAGTCTATGGCTACACCTTC. This chain connects TRBV12-3 or TRBV12-4 to TRBJ1-2, with a tentative D call TRBD1 (5 bases). This CDR3 spans 12 amino acids. V shed 3 bases and J shed 4 bases, with 6 bases lying between them.

The rearrangement uses TRBV21-1 and TRBJ1-1; the table assigns TRBD1, which was not confirmed against the DNA. TRBV21-1 represents a pseudogene. The CDR3 loop spans 17 amino acids. CDR3 coding DNA: TGTGCCAGCAGCAAATATAAAACGGGGCCCATGAACACTGAAGCTTTCTTT. Protein product: CASSKYKTGPMNTEAFF.

The rearrangement joins TRBV6-1 to TRBJ1-1; tentative D call: TRBD1 (5 bases). Germline V gene data show CDR1 as MNHNS and CDR2 as SASEGT. The CDR3 has 14 amino acids. V was shortened by 1 base and J by 1 base, with 7 bases between the two germline ends. CDR3 sequence: CASSEEGTNTEAFF. The CDR3 DNA reads as TGTGCCAGCAGTGAAGAGGGGACGAACACTGAAGCTTTCTTT.

This clonotype appeared a few times. One end of the junction is discordant with germline, which a read error may explain. The gene calls are TRBV7-7 and TRBJ2-1; 7 bases align to TRBD2. CDR3 size: 13 residues. Germline V gene lookup returns CDR1 SSHAT and CDR2 FNYEAQ (reference sequence). CDR3: CASSLGGGGEQFF. The CDR3 nucleotides read TGTGCTAGCAGCTTAGGTGGCGGGGGTGAGCAGTTCTTC.

This chain joins TRBV3-1 and TRBJ2-1; the D gene is possibly TRBD1 (5 bases). Germline CDR1 reads LGHDT; CDR2 reads YNNKEL (reference sequence). The V end was cut by 2 bases, the J end by 1 base, with 12 bases between. The CDR3 loop spans 16 amino acids. The CDR3 DNA sequence: TGTGCCAGCAGCCAATCAGGGTCACGGTCCTACAATGAGCAGTTCTTC. Its protein is CASSQSGSRSYNEQFF.

The V call is TRBV20-1, the J call TRBJ1-1; D is possibly TRBD1 (5 bases). This CDR3 has 13 residues. Germline lookup yields CDR1 DFQATT and CDR2 SNEGSKA (reference sequence). Trimming removed 5 bases at V and 4 bases at J, with 14 bases between. CDR3 nucleotides: TGCAGTGCTCTCACGCCAGGGCGCACTGAAGCTTTCTTT. Protein product: CSALTPGRTEAFF.

Here the CDR3 DNA reads TGTGCCAGCAGTATGGGCGCGGGGGCGGCTAATGAAAAACTGTTTTTT. It codes for CASSMGAGAANEKLFF. This sequence joins TRBV27 and TRBJ1-4, with D possibly being TRBD1 (6 bases). V was cut by 5 bases and J by 3 bases, with 16 bases left in between. The CDR3 has 16 amino acids. Germline V CDR1 and CDR2: MNHEY, SMNVEV (reference sequence). Based on the CDR3 plus reference TRBV27 and TRBJ1-4, the full variable domain is EAQVTQNPRYLITVTGKKLTVTCSQNMNHEYMSWYRQDPGLGLRQIYYSMNVEVTDKGDVPEGYKVSRKEKRNFPLILESPSPNQTSLYFCASSMGAGAANEKLFFGSGTQLSVL.

This clonotype showed up just a few times. The chain couples TRBV15 to TRBJ2-3; no clear D. This CDR3 comprises 14 residues. V dropped 0 bases and J dropped 4 bases, with 8 bases sitting between them. Germline V gene data show CDR1 as LNHNV and CDR2 as YYDKDF (reference sequence). In DNA form, the CDR3 reads TGTGCCACCAGCAGAGACGGGTACGCAGATACGCAGTATTTT. The encoded protein is CATSRDGYADTQYF. Complete variable domain (other parts from reference TRBV15 and TRBJ2-3): DAMVIQNPRYQVTQFGKPVTLSCSQTLNHNVMYWYQQKSSQAPKLLFHYYDKDFNNEADTPDNFQSRRPNTSFCFLDIRSPGLGDTAMYLCATSRDGYADTQYFGPGTRLTVL.

This clonotype has just a few counts. V is TRBV7-9 and J is TRBJ2-3; tentatively, D is TRBD2 (6 bases). In germline, CDR1 is SEHNR, CDR2 FQNEAQ (reference sequence). The germline V and J ends were trimmed by 2 bases and 0 bases, with 12 bases remaining between them. The CDR3 is made up of 16 amino acids. CDR3 in amino acids: CASSLLRLASTDTQYF. The CDR3 region has the DNA TGTGCCAGCAGCTTATTACGGCTAGCGAGCACAGATACGCAGTATTTT.

The chain employs TRBV5-1 and TRBJ2-5; possibly TRBD1 for D (5 bases). Trimming stripped 2 bases from V and 0 bases from J, with 8 bases between. The CDR3 runs to 14 residues. CDR1 is SGHRS, CDR2 YFSETQ, per germline. CDR3 in amino acids: CASSFSRDQETQYF. In nucleotides, the CDR3 is TGCGCCAGCAGCTTTTCCAGGGACCAAGAGACCCAGTACTTC.

The V and J genes are TRBV20-1 and TRBJ1-1; D call uncertain. Per the germline V gene, CDR1 is DFQATT and CDR2 is SNEGSKA (reference sequence). The V gene lost 0 bases and the J gene lost 3 bases, with 8 bases spanning the gap. The CDR3 has 13 residues. The CDR3 loop reads CSAREGWDTEAFF. CDR3 coding DNA: TGCAGTGCTAGAGAGGGGTGGGACACTGAAGCTTTCTTT.

The chain employs TRBV29-1 and TRBJ2-5, with D maybe TRBD2 (6 bases). The length of the CDR3 is 14 residues. Germline V lookup: CDR1 SQVTM, CDR2 ANQGSEA. V shed 5 bases and J shed 4 bases, with 17 bases lying between them. This CDR3 reads CSVSPTTSGETQYF. The CDR3 nucleotides read TGCAGCGTTTCACCTACGACTAGTGGAGAGACCCAGTACTTC.

The table lists this clonotype with many counts. The chain joins TRBV6-1 to TRBJ2-3; TRBD1 is a possible D gene (6 bases). Trimming took off 6 bases at V and 0 bases at J, with 10 bases between the two ends. Germline values: CDR1 MNHNS, CDR2 SASEGT. The CDR3 length is 14 residues. For the CDR3, the DNA is TGTGCCAGCAGGAGGACAGTCAGCACAGATACGCAGTATTTT. Residues: CASRRTVSTDTQYF.

V gene TRBV11-2 combines with J gene TRBJ2-5, with 7 bases identical to TRBD1. Germline V lookup: CDR1 SGHAT, CDR2 FQNNGV. The CDR3 is 15 amino acids. J gave up 3 bases and V 5 bases, and 9 bases lay outside the gene matches. The CDR3 bases are TGTGCCAGCAGCCCAGGGGGAGTTGCAAAAGAGACCCAGTACTTC. Residues: CASSPGGVAKETQYF. The variable domain in full, completed from reference TRBV11-2 and TRBJ2-5, reads EAGVAQSPRYKIIEKRQSVAFWCNPISGHATLYWYQQILGQGPKLLIQFQNNGVVDDSQLPKDRFSAERLKGVDSTLKIQPAKLEDSAVYLCASSPGGVAKETQYFGPGTRLLVL.

This clonotype was observed a few times. The chain links TRBV19 to TRBJ2-6, with D tentatively TRBD1 (5 bases). V dropped 2 bases and J dropped 0 bases, with 11 bases sitting between them. Germline V gives CDR1 LNHDA, CDR2 SQIVND (reference sequence). The CDR3 spans 17 residues. CDR3 sequence reads: CASSITHRHSGANVLTF. Here the CDR3 DNA reads TGTGCCAGTAGTATAACGCACAGGCACTCTGGGGCCAACGTCCTGACTTTC.

The chain combines TRBV5-1 with TRBJ1-4; 7 bases are a match to TRBD1. The V gene's germline CDR1 is SGHRS and CDR2 YFSETQ. CDR3 size: 16 residues. Trimming took 4 bases from V and 0 from J; bases not matched to a gene: 6. This chain's CDR3 is CASSTGQVATNEKLFF. The CDR3 region has the DNA TGCGCCAGCAGCACCGGACAGGTTGCAACTAATGAAAAACTGTTTTTT.

This chain connects TRBV20-1 to TRBJ2-1; the D gene is possibly TRBD2 (5 bases). Germline CDR1 is DFQATT and CDR2 is SNEGSKA (reference sequence). Trimming cost V 1 base and J 2 bases, with 12 bases left between them. This CDR3 is built from 15 residues. DNA for the CDR3: TGCAGTGCTAGAGCGTGGGGAGCCACCTACAATGAGCAGTTCTTC. The encoded protein is CSARAWGATYNEQFF.

The V call is TRBV7-7, the J call TRBJ2-7; D unclear. The CDR3 contains 13 residues. Germline V gene sequence: CDR1 SSHAT, CDR2 FNYEAQ (reference sequence). Trimming left V 1 base short and J 5 bases short, with 9 bases between. The CDR3 nucleotides read TGTGCCAGCAGCTTAGATGCCTTTAACGAGCAGTACTTC. This translates into CASSLDAFNEQYF.

This clonotype was counted between two and nine times. The chain uses TRBV12-3 or TRBV12-4 and TRBJ2-1; D is uncertain. Trimming cost V 8 bases and J 3 bases, with 8 bases left between them. The CDR3 contains 12 residues. CDR3 region: CASGLFYNEQFF. The CDR3 nucleotides are TGTGCCAGCGGTCTATTCTACAATGAGCAGTTCTTC.

The V gene is TRBV6-5, the J gene TRBJ2-7, with 9 positions matching TRBD1. Trimming removed 5 bases from V and 4 bases from J; junction bases left unmatched: 9. This CDR3 contains 15 residues. CDR1 and CDR2 from the germline V gene are MNHEY and SVGAGI. The CDR3: CASSHLTGGDYEQYF. In nucleotides, the CDR3 is TGTGCCAGCAGTCACCTGACAGGGGGGGATTACGAGCAGTACTTC.

This clonotype has at least ten counts. This chain links TRBV12-3 or TRBV12-4 with TRBJ2-1; 9 bases line up with TRBD2. With V trimmed by 7 bases and J by 9 bases, 13 bases remained unmatched. This CDR3 is 15 amino acids long. CDR3 in amino acids: CASTEAGGPSREQFF. As DNA, the CDR3 is TGTGCCAGCACTGAAGCGGGGGGACCCTCTCGTGAGCAGTTCTTC.

The chain is built from TRBV7-2 and TRBJ1-1; no firm D call. This CDR3 contains 13 residues. Germline V gene data show CDR1 as SGHTA and CDR2 as FQGNSA. V dropped 4 bases and J dropped 4 bases, with 10 bases sitting between them. For the CDR3, the DNA is TGTGCCAGCAGCTCCCTGTTGGCCACTGAAGCTTTCTTT. Its translation is CASSSLLATEAFF.

In this sample, this clonotype turned up a few times. The rearrangement links TRBV28 to TRBJ2-7; perhaps TRBD1 as D (5 bases). Trimming stripped 6 bases from V and 2 bases from J, with 8 bases between. Germline lookup yields CDR1 MDHEN and CDR2 SYDVKM. The length of the CDR3 is 12 residues. The CDR3 DNA reads as TGTGCCAGCAGAGGGGCTACCTACGAGCAGTACTTC. It is translated as CASRGATYEQYF. Filled out from reference TRBV28 and TRBJ2-7, the complete variable domain reads DVKVTQSSRYLVKRTGEKVFLECVQDMDHENMFWYRQDPGLGLRLIYFSYDVKMKEKGDIPEGYSVSREKKERFSLILESASTNQTSMYLCASRGATYEQYFGPGTRLTVT.

There are a few counts of this clonotype. The chain has TRBV7-2 and TRBJ2-1, with D possibly TRBD2 on 6 matching bases. The CDR3 loop spans 15 amino acids. The V gene's germline CDR1 is SGHTA and CDR2 FQGNSA. V shed 0 bases and J shed 4 bases, with 10 bases lying between them. CDR3 protein: CASSLATSLYNEQFF. The CDR3, as DNA: TGTGCCAGCAGCTTAGCCACTAGCTTGTACAATGAGCAGTTCTTC. The full variable domain, rest sourced from reference TRBV7-2 and TRBJ2-1, is GAGVSQSPSNKVTEKGKDVELRCDPISGHTALYWYRQSLGQGLEFLIYFQGNSAPDKSGLPSDRFSAERTGGSVSTLTIQRTQQEDSAVYLCASSLATSLYNEQFFGPGTRLTVL.

This clonotype was seen more than once but under ten times. The rearrangement uses TRBV7-8 and TRBJ2-5; D possibly uses TRBD1 or TRBD2 (6 bases each). This CDR3 has 19 amino acids. The germline V gene encodes CDR1 SGHVS and CDR2 FQNEAQ. V lost 0 bases to trimming and J lost 5 bases, with 25 bases between them. The CDR3 here is CASSLAPRGASSWKETQYF. The DNA for the CDR3 is TGTGCCAGCAGCTTAGCCCCTAGGGGGGCCAGTAGTTGGAAGGAGACCCAGTACTTC.

This clonotype showed up just a few times. V is TRBV5-1 and J is TRBJ2-1; D unresolved. This CDR3 is 15 amino acids long. V shed 4 bases and J shed 7 bases, with 18 bases lying between them. Germline assignment: CDR1 SGHRS and CDR2 YFSETQ. The CDR3 region is CASSPRLGYRNEQFF. The DNA for the CDR3 is TGCGCCAGCAGCCCCCGGCTGGGGTATCGTAATGAGCAGTTCTTC.

The chain has TRBV20-1 and TRBJ2-5; 9 bases line up with TRBD2. The CDR3 is 14 amino acids. V shed 3 bases and J 4 bases; nucleotides not matched to a gene: 6. CDR1 and CDR2 (germline): DFQATT, SNEGSKA (reference sequence). This CDR3 is CSASQGGRGETQYF. DNA for the CDR3: TGCAGTGCTAGTCAGGGCGGGAGGGGAGAGACCCAGTACTTC.

This chain uses TRBV15 with TRBJ1-1; possible D gene TRBD1, 6 bases. This CDR3 has 14 residues. Per germline, CDR1 LNHNV and CDR2 YYDKDF (reference sequence). V was cut by 4 bases and J by 6 bases, with 15 bases left in between. The CDR3 sequence is CATSKALQGAEAFF. DNA of the CDR3: TGTGCCACCAGCAAAGCCCTACAGGGAGCTGAAGCTTTCTTT.

This clonotype was observed a few times. This chain joins TRBV7-9 and TRBJ2-7, with a possible D match to TRBD2 (5 bases). The germline gives CDR1 SEHNR, CDR2 FQNEAQ (reference sequence). The CDR3 contains 12 residues. Trimming left V 1 base short and J 7 bases short, with 8 bases between. CDR3 coding DNA: TGTGCCAGCAGCTTAGAAGCGGTGGAGCAGTACTTC. Its translation is CASSLEAVEQYF.